Listed below are T cell receptor beta chains from one sample, sequenced in a study of PD-1 blockade in classical Hodgkin lymphoma. Clones were read by immunoSEQ multiplex PCR, and TCRdb kept only the in-frame ones, dropping some. Of roughly 9,100 clones in the sample, 74% were seen once. Sequenced material: CD4+ T cells from blood, taken at baseline. Source of these receptors: a human donor with classical Hodgkin lymphoma. The CDR3 runs from the conserved cysteine through the conserved F or W. Each record gives: J gene, CDR3 length, clone size, D gene, V gene, CDR3 protein, CDR3 DNA. A D gene is named only where the DNA matches it firmly. Part of the rows lack a size; the others show once, few, many or a class for expanded clones.

J gene: TRBJ1-5; CDR3 length: 14; clone size: .; D gene: TRBD1; V gene: TRBV28; CDR3 protein: CASSLTGGGQPQHF; CDR3 DNA: TGTGCCAGCAGTCTGACAGGGGGAGGTCAGCCCCAGCATTTT
J gene: TRBJ1-2; CDR3 length: 16; clone size: .; D gene: TRBD1; V gene: TRBV19; CDR3 protein: CASSIGIDRVNYGYTF; CDR3 DNA: TGTGCCAGTAGTATAGGGATAGACAGGGTCAACTATGGCTACACCTTC
J gene: TRBJ2-5; CDR3 length: 18; clone size: .; D gene: TRBD2; V gene: TRBV27; CDR3 protein: CASSLVGTSGQPMETQYF; CDR3 DNA: TGTGCCAGCAGTTTAGTAGGGACTAGCGGGCAACCGATGGAGACCCAGTACTTC
J gene: TRBJ2-1; CDR3 length: 16; clone size: .; D gene: TRBD1; V gene: TRBV5-1; CDR3 protein: CASSFLTGGAFDEQFF; CDR3 DNA: TGCGCCAGCAGCTTTTTGACAGGGGGCGCGTTCGATGAGCAGTTCTTC
J gene: TRBJ2-7; CDR3 length: 15; clone size: .; D gene: TRBD2; V gene: TRBV7-2; CDR3 protein: CASSFTTSGLYEQYF; CDR3 DNA: TGTGCCAGCAGCTTCACAACTAGCGGGCTCTACGAGCAGTACTTC
J gene: TRBJ1-6; CDR3 length: 16; clone size: .; D gene: .; V gene: TRBV9; CDR3 protein: CASSAPGDGINSPLHF; CDR3 DNA: TGTGCCAGCAGCGCCCCCGGGGACGGAATTAATTCACCCCTCCACTTT
J gene: TRBJ2-3; CDR3 length: 12; clone size: .; D gene: .; V gene: TRBV29-1; CDR3 protein: CSVDWGEDTQYF; CDR3 DNA: TGCAGCGTTGATTGGGGGGAAGATACGCAGTATTTT
J gene: TRBJ2-1; CDR3 length: 13; clone size: .; D gene: .; V gene: TRBV7-2; CDR3 protein: CASSALAWHEQFF; CDR3 DNA: TGTGCCAGCAGCGCCCTTGCGTGGCATGAGCAGTTCTTC
J gene: TRBJ1-4; CDR3 length: 16; clone size: once; D gene: .; V gene: TRBV25-1; CDR3 protein: CASSFRGAGVNEKLFF; CDR3 DNA: TGTGCCAGCAGTTTCCGGGGAGCCGGGGTTAATGAAAAACTGTTTTTT
J gene: TRBJ2-3; CDR3 length: 15; clone size: .; D gene: TRBD2; V gene: TRBV9; CDR3 protein: CASSVSGTSTDTQYF; CDR3 DNA: TGTGCCAGCAGCGTAAGCGGGACTAGCACAGATACGCAGTATTTT
J gene: TRBJ2-7; CDR3 length: 15; clone size: once; D gene: TRBD2; V gene: TRBV2; CDR3 protein: CASLDELAGAYEQYF; CDR3 DNA: TGTGCCAGCTTGGACGAACTAGCGGGAGCCTACGAGCAGTACTTC
J gene: TRBJ2-2; CDR3 length: 16; clone size: .; D gene: TRBD1; V gene: TRBV7-8; CDR3 protein: CASKRGQGTNTGELFF; CDR3 DNA: TGTGCCAGCAAAAGGGGACAGGGCACGAACACCGGGGAGCTGTTTTTT
J gene: TRBJ1-5; CDR3 length: 13; clone size: .; D gene: .; V gene: TRBV6-5; CDR3 protein: CASSYDRYQPQHF; CDR3 DNA: TGTGCCAGCAGTTACGACCGATATCAGCCCCAGCATTTT
J gene: TRBJ2-2; CDR3 length: 13; clone size: few; D gene: .; V gene: TRBV19; CDR3 protein: CASSTQGTGELFF; CDR3 DNA: TGTGCCAGTAGTACGCAGGGCACCGGGGAGCTGTTTTTT
J gene: TRBJ2-1; CDR3 length: 12; clone size: .; D gene: .; V gene: TRBV11-2; CDR3 protein: CASSLGGFEQFF; CDR3 DNA: TGTGCCAGCAGCTTAGGTGGGTTTGAGCAGTTCTTC
J gene: TRBJ2-1; CDR3 length: 16; clone size: .; D gene: TRBD2; V gene: TRBV27; CDR3 protein: CASRFAPGLAPNEQFF; CDR3 DNA: TGTGCCAGCAGATTCGCCCCGGGACTAGCCCCCAATGAGCAGTTCTTC
J gene: TRBJ2-5; CDR3 length: 15; clone size: .; D gene: TRBD1; V gene: TRBV19; CDR3 protein: CASRPARTGTETQYF; CDR3 DNA: TGTGCCAGTAGACCGGCCAGGACAGGGACGGAGACCCAGTACTTC
J gene: TRBJ1-1; CDR3 length: 11; clone size: .; D gene: .; V gene: TRBV7-9; CDR3 protein: CASSFHLEAFF; CDR3 DNA: TGTGCCAGCAGCTTCCACCTTGAAGCTTTCTTT
J gene: TRBJ2-7; CDR3 length: 14; clone size: medium-sized; D gene: .; V gene: TRBV6-1; CDR3 protein: CAARLDQSSYEQYF; CDR3 DNA: TGTGCCGCTCGACTAGACCAGAGCTCCTACGAGCAGTACTTC
J gene: TRBJ2-5; CDR3 length: 15; clone size: .; D gene: TRBD2; V gene: TRBV30; CDR3 protein: CAWSASSGGGETQYF; CDR3 DNA: TGTGCCTGGAGTGCCTCTTCCGGCGGGGGGGAGACCCAGTACTTC
J gene: TRBJ1-2; CDR3 length: 15; clone size: .; D gene: .; V gene: TRBV14; CDR3 protein: CASSQGSSNLYGYTF; CDR3 DNA: TGTGCCAGCAGCCAAGGATCCAGTAACCTCTATGGCTACACCTTC
J gene: TRBJ1-3; CDR3 length: 15; clone size: .; D gene: .; V gene: TRBV6-5; CDR3 protein: CASSYSGQNGNTIYF; CDR3 DNA: TGTGCCAGCAGTTACTCGGGCCAGAATGGAAACACCATATATTTT
J gene: TRBJ2-7; CDR3 length: 15; clone size: .; D gene: .; V gene: TRBV6-6; CDR3 protein: CASSYRDPGIHEQYF; CDR3 DNA: TGTGCCAGCAGTTACCGGGACCCCGGAATCCACGAGCAGTACTTC
J gene: TRBJ2-1; CDR3 length: 13; clone size: .; D gene: TRBD2; V gene: TRBV5-6; CDR3 protein: CASSLPAGGEQFF; CDR3 DNA: TGTGCCAGCAGCTTACCCGCGGGAGGTGAGCAGTTCTTC
J gene: TRBJ1-2; CDR3 length: 16; clone size: .; D gene: TRBD1; V gene: TRBV19; CDR3 protein: CASRYRQGAVNYGYTF; CDR3 DNA: TGTGCCAGTAGGTACAGACAGGGGGCGGTAAACTATGGCTACACCTTC
J gene: TRBJ2-1; CDR3 length: 15; clone size: .; D gene: .; V gene: TRBV5-1; CDR3 protein: CASSLGPGTHNEQFF; CDR3 DNA: TGCGCCAGCAGCTTGGGTCCCGGGACCCACAATGAGCAGTTCTTC
J gene: TRBJ1-4; CDR3 length: 12; clone size: .; D gene: .; V gene: TRBV30; CDR3 protein: CALDRGEEKLFF; CDR3 DNA: TGTGCCTTAGACAGAGGAGAAGAAAAACTGTTTTTT
J gene: TRBJ2-5; CDR3 length: 13; clone size: .; D gene: .; V gene: TRBV4-2; CDR3 protein: CASSPPSPWVQYF; CDR3 DNA: TGTGCCAGCAGCCCCCCAAGCCCTTGGGTCCAGTACTTC
J gene: TRBJ2-2; CDR3 length: 13; clone size: .; D gene: TRBD1; V gene: TRBV25-1; CDR3 protein: CASSLGQGRGAVF; CDR3 DNA: TGTGCCAGCAGCCTGGGACAGGGCCGGGGAGCTGTTTTT
J gene: TRBJ2-1; CDR3 length: 14; clone size: .; D gene: .; V gene: TRBV28; CDR3 protein: CASSRLGTYNEQFF; CDR3 DNA: TGTGCCAGCAGCCGACTAGGGACCTACAATGAGCAGTTCTTC
J gene: TRBJ2-4; CDR3 length: 17; clone size: .; D gene: TRBD2; V gene: TRBV10-1; CDR3 protein: CATTLGISGIRENIQYF; CDR3 DNA: TGCGCCACCACATTGGGAATTAGCGGGATAAGGGAAAACATTCAGTACTTC
J gene: TRBJ2-3; CDR3 length: 14; clone size: .; D gene: .; V gene: TRBV7-9; CDR3 protein: CASSFGQGPDTQYF; CDR3 DNA: TGTGCCAGCAGCTTCGGGCAGGGGCCAGATACGCAGTATTTT
J gene: TRBJ2-5; CDR3 length: 12; clone size: medium-sized; D gene: TRBD1; V gene: TRBV2; CDR3 protein: CASCLDRETQYF; CDR3 DNA: TGTGCCAGCTGCTTGGACAGGGAGACCCAGTACTTC
J gene: TRBJ2-7; CDR3 length: 14; clone size: .; D gene: .; V gene: TRBV11-2; CDR3 protein: CASSLEGTAGGQYF; CDR3 DNA: TGTGCCAGCAGCTTAGAGGGGACGGCCGGCGGGCAGTACTTC
J gene: TRBJ2-2; CDR3 length: 15; clone size: few; D gene: .; V gene: TRBV7-8; CDR3 protein: CASRNPGQNTGELFF; CDR3 DNA: TGTGCCAGCAGAAATCCGGGACAGAACACCGGGGAGCTGTTTTTT
J gene: TRBJ2-1; CDR3 length: 15; clone size: .; D gene: TRBD1; V gene: TRBV16; CDR3 protein: CASSQRGGTGNEQFF; CDR3 DNA: TGTGCCAGCAGCCAACGAGGGGGGACAGGGAACGAGCAGTTCTTC
J gene: TRBJ2-5; CDR3 length: 14; clone size: .; D gene: TRBD1; V gene: TRBV5-1; CDR3 protein: CASSRTGREETQYF; CDR3 DNA: TGCGCCAGCAGCCGGACAGGACGAGAAGAGACCCAGTACTTC
J gene: TRBJ1-2; CDR3 length: 17; clone size: large; D gene: .; V gene: TRBV5-6; CDR3 protein: CASSLGLSVIEDYGYTF; CDR3 DNA: TGTGCCAGCAGCTTGGGCCTCTCGGTGATAGAGGACTATGGCTACACCTTC
J gene: TRBJ2-7; CDR3 length: 17; clone size: few; D gene: .; V gene: TRBV15; CDR3 protein: CATSRDPRRSGKYEQYF; CDR3 DNA: TGTGCCACCAGCAGAGATCCGCGACGGTCGGGGAAGTACGAGCAGTACTTC
J gene: TRBJ1-4; CDR3 length: 11; clone size: .; D gene: .; V gene: TRBV20-1; CDR3 protein: CSAKVSEKLFF; CDR3 DNA: TGCAGTGCTAAGGTTTCCGAAAAACTGTTTTTT
J gene: TRBJ2-1; CDR3 length: 15; clone size: few; D gene: TRBD2; V gene: TRBV2; CDR3 protein: CASLSGLAGTGEQFF; CDR3 DNA: TGTGCCAGTCTATCCGGACTAGCGGGGACGGGTGAGCAGTTCTTC
J gene: TRBJ2-2; CDR3 length: 16; clone size: .; D gene: TRBD2; V gene: TRBV28; CDR3 protein: CASRLAGGTNTGELFF; CDR3 DNA: TGTGCCAGCAGGCTAGCGGGAGGAACGAACACCGGGGAGCTGTTTTTT
J gene: TRBJ1-1; CDR3 length: 11; clone size: .; D gene: .; V gene: TRBV6-5; CDR3 protein: CATEGVTEAFF; CDR3 DNA: TGTGCCACCGAAGGGGTTACTGAAGCTTTCTTT
J gene: TRBJ1-2; CDR3 length: 13; clone size: few; D gene: .; V gene: TRBV5-5; CDR3 protein: CASSLDHSYGYTF; CDR3 DNA: TGTGCCAGCAGCTTGGACCATTCCTATGGCTACACCTTC
J gene: TRBJ1-2; CDR3 length: 15; clone size: .; D gene: TRBD1; V gene: TRBV19; CDR3 protein: CASSMGQGTNYGYTF; CDR3 DNA: TGTGCCAGTAGTATGGGACAGGGGACCAACTATGGCTACACCTTC
J gene: TRBJ2-3; CDR3 length: 18; clone size: .; D gene: .; V gene: TRBV4-1; CDR3 protein: CASSQVVGGARRTDTQYF; CDR3 DNA: TGCGCCAGCAGCCAAGTGGTAGGTGGGGCACGACGCACAGATACGCAGTATTTT
J gene: TRBJ2-7; CDR3 length: 13; clone size: .; D gene: TRBD1; V gene: TRBV6-6; CDR3 protein: CASSSGGLYEQYF; CDR3 DNA: TGTGCCAGCAGTTCAGGGGGATTGTACGAGCAGTACTTC
J gene: TRBJ2-3; CDR3 length: 14; clone size: few; D gene: TRBD2; V gene: TRBV5-1; CDR3 protein: CASRLAGVRDTQYF; CDR3 DNA: TGCGCCAGCAGGTTAGCGGGAGTGAGAGATACGCAGTATTTT
J gene: TRBJ1-2; CDR3 length: 12; clone size: few; D gene: .; V gene: TRBV29-1; CDR3 protein: CSVEQGSYGYTF; CDR3 DNA: TGCAGCGTTGAACAGGGCAGCTATGGCTACACCTTC
J gene: TRBJ2-5; CDR3 length: 13; clone size: .; D gene: .; V gene: TRBV5-1; CDR3 protein: CASSSSGQGTQYF; CDR3 DNA: TGCGCCAGCAGCTCATCGGGCCAGGGAACCCAGTACTTC
J gene: TRBJ2-7; CDR3 length: 13; clone size: few; D gene: .; V gene: TRBV13; CDR3 protein: CASSIVSAYEQYF; CDR3 DNA: TGTGCCAGCAGCATCGTCTCAGCTTACGAGCAGTACTTC
J gene: TRBJ2-2; CDR3 length: 15; clone size: .; D gene: .; V gene: TRBV5-1; CDR3 protein: CASSLVATITGELFF; CDR3 DNA: TGCGCCAGCAGCTTGGTCGCCACCATAACCGGGGAGCTGTTTTTT
J gene: TRBJ2-7; CDR3 length: 14; clone size: .; D gene: .; V gene: TRBV5-1; CDR3 protein: CASSPGASSYEQYF; CDR3 DNA: TGCGCCAGCAGCCCAGGCGCGAGCTCCTACGAGCAGTACTTC
J gene: TRBJ2-1; CDR3 length: 13; clone size: .; D gene: .; V gene: TRBV6-5; CDR3 protein: CASSAAGDNEQFF; CDR3 DNA: TGTGCCAGCAGCGCTGCCGGGGACAATGAGCAGTTCTTC
J gene: TRBJ1-2; CDR3 length: 16; clone size: few; D gene: TRBD1; V gene: TRBV6-1; CDR3 protein: CASSEIQGALGRGYTF; CDR3 DNA: TGTGCCAGCAGTGAAATACAGGGGGCGCTTGGTCGTGGCTACACCTTC
J gene: TRBJ2-7; CDR3 length: 14; clone size: .; D gene: TRBD2; V gene: TRBV11-2; CDR3 protein: CASSPSGISYEQYF; CDR3 DNA: TGTGCCAGCAGTCCCAGCGGGATCTCCTACGAGCAGTACTTC
J gene: TRBJ1-1; CDR3 length: 13; clone size: once; D gene: .; V gene: TRBV27; CDR3 protein: CASSLGVVTEAFF; CDR3 DNA: TGTGCCAGCAGTTTAGGGGTGGTTACTGAAGCTTTCTTT